This T cell receptor beta chain was found in a study of shared clonotypes between healthy human individuals (dated by TCRdb to 2018 to 2020). General notes on the study: A couple of women and three men aged 18 to 49 years were included in the cohort. For each donor, CD4 naive and CD4 memory were each given three plates, CD8 naive was given two plates, and CD8 memory was given one plate. Blood TCR repertoires of about five healthy adults were deeply sequenced to estimate repertoire size and the extent of clonotype sharing between individuals. Different laboratories and diverse techniques were used to prepare libraries and sequence TCR repertoires, to increase sequencing depth and limit assay-specific biases. Each donor's leukapheresis produced roughly between about 0.9 and 9.5 billion PBMCs.

The donors were healthy, HIV-negative adults with no recently reported acute infections or vaccinations. Only Caucasian adults living in Nashville, Tennessee, USA were represented among the donors. CD4+ T cells were enriched by magnetic negative selection; naive cells were then positively selected on CD45RA, and the negative fraction formed the memory subset. Blood was collected by leukapheresis, and PBMCs were isolated by Ficoll-Histopaque density gradient centrifugation and then cryopreserved in liquid nitrogen vapor phase. Analytical flow cytometry was used to check the purity and quantity of every magnetically sorted T cell population. From each sorted fraction, genomic DNA was isolated and quantified by UV absorbance on a Nanodrop 2000c. For CDR1 and CDR2, the germline V gene lists SGDLS and YYNGEE. V sheds 0 bases and J sheds 5 bases, leaving 11 bases between their ends. The CDR3 measures 15 amino acids from cysteine to phenylalanine. Only CDR3 DNA remains: 45 bases, in frame from the first base.

The count of this clone is one. It has no known antigen specificity. Per-base quality was not reported, and no clone a single base away is much larger than it. Results the study describes overall, beyond this receptor: Rarefaction of sorted-subset datasets indicated incomplete sequencing despite the large sequencing depth. Naive subsets generally had larger estimated clonotype richness than memory subsets did. Because the study included only a small number of donors, the genetic and exposure-history diversity represented was limited. Based on pairwise subsampling, the degree of clonotype sharing among donors was expected to be affected by sequencing depth. Compared with non-shared clonotypes, clonotypes shared by all four sorted-subset donors had higher generation probabilities. About 5% of naive CD4, 3.5% of naive CD8, about 2.5% of memory CD4, and about 0.4% of memory CD8 clonotypes were shared across four donors. Sampling was restricted to blood, and TCR repertoires in tissue are likely to differ from TCR repertoires in blood.

TCR CDR3 regions were amplified from genomic DNA by multiplex PCR using the deep immunoSEQ assay. For each cell subset, the extracted genomic DNA was distributed evenly across all wells of several immunoSEQ 96-well plates, and each plate served as one replicate. For sorted subsets, each replicate PCR was loaded with about 200 ng genomic DNA, equivalent to some 27,000 T cell genomes. Purified libraries were quantified with a Qubit 3.0 fluorometer, sized on a Bioanalyzer 2100, and re-quantified with the KAPA Library Quantification kit. A separate single-read 150-cycle Illumina NextSeq 550 flow cell was used to sequence each immunoSEQ 96-well plate. Concerning the study's data processing: Because the immunoSEQ output held only junctional sequences and lacked quality scores, the filtering could not match the filtering applied to full-length reads. To assign V/J genes and CDR3, sequences were annotated using PyIR, a Python wrapper for IgBLAST v1.9, with IMGT germline references. Reads were filtered out if the reads had weak V/J assignments (E-value above 1e-6), no CDR3, stop codons, out-of-frame junctions, or ambiguous translated residues. V3J clonotypes were defined by identical inferred V gene, J gene, and CDR3 amino acid sequence. The percentage overlap between two repertoires was calculated by dividing the number of shared unique clonotypes by the size of the smaller repertoire. Repertoire richness was assessed with RTK rarefaction, the Chao1 estimator, and Recon v2.1 estimates of unobserved clonotypes. OLGA was used to compute generation probabilities for all TCRbeta clonotypes that the gDNA method yielded from a handful of donors. TCRdb stores this immuneACCESS table with in-frame sequences only. Part of the clones is absent; in the studies checked, under half of the shortfall reflects unresolved V genes, and no reason is known for the rest. The V and J calls and clone size were taken over from that table, and D and trimming were inferred from the DNA. Present in this sample are 740,000 or so clones, less than 80% of which were seen just once. 1.5% to 2% of the sample lies in the top ten.

Recombination connected TRBV9 to TRBJ1-4, and TRBD1 may be the D gene, going by 6 matching bases. The clonotype was recovered from a woman aged 30 to 39 in good health. Input material: memory CD4+ T cells sorted from blood. Explained via the paper, the cell subset or site label denotes: CD45RA-negative fraction. CDR3 reads: CASSVVAGENEKLFF. The sequence in DNA is TGTGCCAGCAGCGTAGTGGCAGGGGAGAATGAAAAACTGTTTTTT.